Below are 19 T cell receptor beta chains sequenced from a single sample in a study of CD8+CD57+ T cells in acquired aplastic anemia. An expansion of CD8+CD57+ cells by flow cytometry had been shown in patients chosen for sequencing. Genomic DNA constituted the template upon which TCR beta VDJ and CDR3 profiling was performed. TCRdb reanalysed the reads using MiXCR and keeps one entry per CDR3 protein. This sample carries around 130,000 distinct CDR3 sequences, 55% to 60% of them seen once, and the ten largest clones take 25% to 35%. Specimen: sorted CD4+, CD8+, or CD8+CD57+ T cells (not recorded which) from PBMCs. The receptor set was obtained from a human donor with aplastic anemia.

This chain links TRBV10-1 with TRBJ2-5, with 9 bases fitting TRBD2. CDR3 size: 17 residues. In germline, CDR1 is WNHNN, CDR2 SYGVQD (reference sequence). After removal of 3 bases from V and 4 bases from J, the junction contained 12 bases not matched to a gene. The CDR3 loop reads CASSDRFGRGGTETQYF. The CDR3 DNA is TGCGCCAGCAGTGATCGGTTCGGGCGGGGGGGTACAGAGACCCAGTACTTC.

This rearrangement joins TRBV29-1 to TRBJ2-1; D may match TRBD1 or TRBD2 (6 bases each). CDR3 length: 12 amino acids. V was pared by 2 bases and J by 12 bases, with 14 bases between. The germline V gene encodes CDR1 SQVTM and CDR2 ANQGSEA. The CDR3 loop is CSVETGAPGQFF. The CDR3 nucleotides are TGCAGCGTTGAAACGGGGGCTCCGGGGCAGTTCTTC.

The rearrangement uses TRBV7-8 and TRBJ1-4; D remains unclear. The V and J ends lost 2 bases and 6 bases respectively, with 10 bases between them. Germline V gene sequence: CDR1 SGHVS, CDR2 FQNEAQ. The CDR3 runs 14 residues. The CDR3 reads CASSLFGFDEKLFF. CDR3 coding DNA: TGTGCCAGCAGCTTATTCGGGTTTGATGAAAAACTGTTTTTT. The full variable domain, rest sourced from reference TRBV7-8 and TRBJ1-4, is GAGVSQSPRYKVAKRGQDVALRCDPISGHVSLFWYQQALGQGPEFLTYFQNEAQLDKSGLPSDRFFAERPEGSVSTLKIQRTQQEDSAVYLCASSLFGFDEKLFFGSGTQLSVL.

This clonotype was found many times. The chain uses TRBV6-5 and TRBJ2-7; maybe TRBD2 (6 bases). The CDR3 runs to 15 residues. V lost 2 bases to trimming and J lost 4 bases, with 15 bases between them. Germline V gene data show CDR1 as MNHEY and CDR2 as SVGAGI. CDR3 bases: TGTGCCAGCAGTTACCCGCGGGAAGGGTGGTACGAGCAGTACTTC. Its protein product is CASSYPREGWYEQYF.

The chain combines TRBV7-2 with TRBJ2-5, with D maybe TRBD2 (5 bases). Germline V lookup: CDR1 SGHTA, CDR2 FQGNSA. The CDR3 runs to 14 residues. V was clipped by 1 base and J by 7 bases, with 13 bases between them. The CDR3 loop reads CASSLGGSAGTQYF. In nucleotides, the CDR3 is TGTGCCAGCAGCTTAGGAGGGTCTGCGGGGACCCAGTACTTC.

This clonotype was picked up a small number of times. V is TRBV20-1 and J is TRBJ2-1; 12 bases align to TRBD2. Germline values: CDR1 DFQATT, CDR2 SNEGSKA (reference sequence). The CDR3 is 19 residues long. The J segment lost 6 bases and the V segment lost 0 bases, leaving 15 bases of the junction unmatched. The CDR3 loop reads CSARDATLAGGRSINEQFF. The CDR3 DNA reads TGCAGTGCTAGAGATGCTACGCTAGCGGGGGGGCGATCTATCAATGAGCAGTTCTTC.

DNA of the CDR3: TGTGCCACCAGTGATGGGGGTGGCTACACCTTC. It yields the protein CATSDGGGYTF. This rearrangement joins TRBV24-1 to TRBJ1-2, with D perhaps matching TRBD1 (5 bases). This CDR3 spans 11 amino acids. Trimming removed 3 bases at V and 7 bases at J, with 5 bases between. Germline CDR1 is KGHDR and CDR2 is SFDVKD.

The genes are TRBV11-1 and TRBJ2-7, with TRBD2 identical over 8 bases. After removal of 4 bases from V and 6 bases from J, the junction contained 14 bases not matched to a gene. The CDR3 totals 16 residues. Germline V CDR1 and CDR2: SGHAT, FQDESV (reference sequence). CDR3 in amino acids: CASSSKLGGRKGEQYF. In DNA form, the CDR3 reads TGTGCCAGCAGCTCCAAGTTGGGCGGGAGGAAGGGCGAGCAGTACTTC.

This sequence joins TRBV24-1 and TRBJ2-7, with TRBD1 identical over 9 bases. V trimming: 4 bases; J trimming: 3 bases; junction bases outside the gene matches: 6. From germline, CDR1 is KGHDR and CDR2 SFDVKD. CDR3 length equals 15 residues. CDR3 bases: TGTGCCACCAGTGACGAGACAGGGGGTAACTACGAGCAGTACTTC. It codes for CATSDETGGNYEQYF.

The V and J genes are TRBV10-1 and TRBJ1-2; the D is unclear. Trimming took 3 bases from V and 0 from J, leaving 5 bases between them. Germline V gene sequence: CDR1 WNHNN, CDR2 SYGVQD (reference sequence). This CDR3 has 13 residues. CDR3 nucleotide sequence: TGCGCCAGCAGTGACGGATCTAACTATGGCTACACCTTC. Amino acid sequence: CASSDGSNYGYTF.

Comment on this clonotype: An end of the junction does not agree with germline; a read error may underlie this. The chain recombines TRBV7-2 with TRBJ2-5; D could derive from TRBD1 or TRBD2 (7 bases each). The CDR3 is 14 amino acids. In germline, CDR1 is SGHTA, CDR2 FQGNSA. CDR3 nucleotides: TGTGCCAGCAGCTTCAAGGGGGCGGGGGAGACCCAGCACTTC. It specifies CASSFKGAGETQHF.

Only one count was recorded for this clonotype. One base away lies a much larger clone, so this may be a sequencing read error. The V call is TRBV4-1, the J call TRBJ1-5; no definite D call. CDR1 and CDR2 from the germline V gene are MGHRA and YSYEKL. CDR3 length: 15 residues. Trimming removed 4 bases from V and 5 bases from J, with 15 bases in between. CDR3 sequence: CASSLRRVNDQPQHF. Here the CDR3 DNA reads TGCGCCAGCAGCCTGAGACGGGTAAACGATCAGCCCCAGCATTTT.

This clonotype was seen repeatedly, ten times or more. DNA of the CDR3: TGTGCCAGCAGCTTAGGATCAGGAACAAACTATGGCTACACCTTC. It translates to CASSLGSGTNYGYTF. The chain has TRBV7-9 and TRBJ1-2; no definite D call. The germline V gene has CDR1 SEHNR and CDR2 FQNEAQ (reference sequence). The CDR3 spans 15 residues. The V end was cut by 1 base, the J end by 2 bases, with 11 bases between.

This clonotype appeared many times. The rearrangement joins TRBV5-1 to TRBJ2-7; the D gene is possibly TRBD2 (6 bases). The CDR3 is 14 amino acids. V dropped 1 base and J dropped 4 bases, with 12 bases sitting between them. Germline CDR1 and CDR2: SGHRS and YFSETQ. The CDR3, as DNA: TGCGCCAGCAGCTTGCGGGGGAGGTGGTACGAGCAGTACTTC. Protein: CASSLRGRWYEQYF.

V gene TRBV11-2 combines with J gene TRBJ1-2; D perhaps matches TRBD1 (6 bases). The CDR3 runs 14 residues. From germline, CDR1 is SGHAT and CDR2 FQNNGV. The V end was cut by 5 bases, the J end by 4 bases, with 14 bases between. The DNA for the CDR3 is TGTGCCAGCAGCGCTATGGACAGTTCCTATGGCTACACCTTC. Amino acids: CASSAMDSSYGYTF.

The V call is TRBV10-2, the J call TRBJ1-3, with D possibly TRBD1 on 5 matching bases. Germline CDR1 reads WSHSY; CDR2 reads SAAADI. The CDR3 runs 15 residues. V lost 0 bases and J lost 4, with 10 bases in between. CDR3 region: CASSESRAGGNTIYF. The CDR3 coding sequence is TGCGCCAGCAGTGAGTCGAGGGCAGGGGGAAACACCATATATTTT.

This clonotype was counted a single time. Compared with germline, one end of the junction differs, possibly owing to a read error. The chain links TRBV10-3 to TRBJ2-5; D possibly corresponds to TRBD1 (6 bases). The CDR3 has 16 amino acids. Germline assignment: CDR1 ENHRY and CDR2 SYGVKD. In DNA form, the CDR3 reads TGTGCCAGCAGTGATTACGCCACAGGGTTTCAAGAGACCCAGTACTTC. Protein sequence: CASSDYATGFQETQYF.

Only one count was recorded for this clonotype. Here the CDR3 reads CASSASGGRTGDTQYF. DNA of the CDR3: TGTGCCAGCAGCGCCAGTGGCGGGAGGACCGGAGATACGCAGTACTTC. The chain recombines TRBV7-3 with TRBJ2-7; 8 bases line up with TRBD2. The germline V gene encodes CDR1 SGHTA and CDR2 FQGTGA. J lost 9 bases, V lost 5 bases, and 18 bases had no gene match. This CDR3 has 16 amino acids.

The chain recombines TRBV30 with TRBJ1-5, with D possibly matching TRBD1 (6 bases). Germline V gene sequence: CDR1 GTSNPN, CDR2 SVGIG (reference sequence). The CDR3 consists of 15 residues. Deletions cut 2 bases from V and 5 bases from J, with 16 bases between. The CDR3 region has the DNA TGTGCCTGGAGTTACATGACAGGAAGGGATCAGCCCCAGCATTTT. This translates into CAWSYMTGRDQPQHF. Supplemented by reference TRBV30 and TRBJ1-5, the full variable domain reads SQTIHQWPATLVQPVGSPLSLECTVEGTSNPNLYWYRQAAGRGLQLLFYSVGIGQISSEVPQNLSASRPQDRQFILSSKKLLLSDSGFYLCAWSYMTGRDQPQHFGDGTRLSIL.